One TCR beta chain is described in this entry. The antigen is not known. The sample originates from a study of cytomegalovirus exposure and HLA in healthy donors. PCR primers comprised 60 Vbeta and 13 Jbeta primers. The data were produced by immunoSEQ multiplex PCR, yet TCRdb's version contains in-frame clones alone and is incomplete. This table has 150,000 to 200,000 clones, roughly 80% appearing once. Whole-study results and caveats: Later genetic work tied a missense DCLRE1C variant to beta-chain V and J trimming. It was reported that TCR beta sequences correctly inferred the HLA-A and HLA-B alleles for most subjects. Earlier analysis yielded a pattern in which most TCR beta V segments were productive about 90% or about 30% of the time.

The clonotype originates from a man aged 25-45 years in good health and CMV-seropositive. Input material: PBMCs.

CDR3 sequence reads: CASSQDPDRAGEPYGQPQHF. The CDR3, as DNA: TGCGCCAGCAGCCAAGATCCAGATAGGGCAGGGGAACCCTACGGTCAGCCCCAGCATTTT. The chain joins TRBV4-3 to TRBJ1-5, with D tentatively TRBD1 (6 bases). Per the germline V gene, CDR1 is LGHNA and CDR2 is YSLEER. Trimming took off 0 bases at V and 6 bases at J, with 27 bases between the two ends. The CDR3 length is 20 residues.